The next 8 T cell receptor beta chains were all read from a single sample in a study of T cells in Graves' hyperthyroidism and ophthalmopathy. Using RNA transcripts as the source, TCR beta CDR3 regions were amplified. A set of HTBI primers served as the primers for a first-round RT-PCR of the TCR CDR3. TCRdb reprocessed the multiplex PCR reads with MiXCR, giving one entry per CDR3 protein. The table has 500,000 to 650,000 distinct CDR3 sequences, roughly 15% seen once; the top ten hold approximately 15%. The material sequenced was blood. The receptors stem from a woman in her 40s with Graves' hyperthyroidism.

This clonotype was counted many times. The chain combines TRBV12-5 with TRBJ2-1, with D tentatively TRBD1 or TRBD2 (5 bases each). V was shortened by 1 base and J by 5 bases, with 21 bases between the two germline ends. Germline-derived CDR1 and CDR2 are LGHNT and FRNRAP. The CDR3 runs 18 residues. CDR3 protein: CASGLASGSVGRDNEQFF. The CDR3 DNA sequence: TGTGCTAGTGGTTTGGCCTCAGGGAGCGTTGGCAGGGACAATGAGCAGTTCTTC.

This clonotype was counted at least ten times. The CDR3 sequence: CASSLEQGGWDNEQFF. In DNA, the CDR3 is TGCGCCAGCAGCTTGGAGCAGGGGGGGTGGGACAATGAGCAGTTCTTC. The chain uses TRBV5-1 and TRBJ2-1; the D call may be TRBD1 or TRBD2 (7 bases each). Per germline, CDR1 SGHRS and CDR2 YFSETQ. The CDR3 contains 16 residues. The V gene lost 0 bases and the J gene lost 5 bases, with 15 bases spanning the gap.

This clonotype was detected ten times or more. The genes are TRBV12-3 or TRBV12-4 and TRBJ1-5; D not certain. Trimming pared 1 base from V and 0 bases from J, leaving 10 bases between. This CDR3 is 16 amino acids long. The CDR3 coding sequence is TGTGCCAGCAGTTTAGGCACGGTTTATAGCAATCAGCCCCAGCATTTT. The encoded protein is CASSLGTVYSNQPQHF.

In this sample, this clonotype turned up many times. The chain couples TRBV6-1 to TRBJ1-2, with D maybe TRBD1 (6 bases). The CDR3 loop spans 17 amino acids. Trimming took off 6 bases at V and 0 bases at J, with 20 bases between the two ends. Germline V gene sequence: CDR1 MNHNS, CDR2 SASEGT. The CDR3 bases are TGTGCCAGCAGCTCTAGGGGAGGGGGAGATTCTAACTATGGCTACACCTTC. It translates to CASSSRGGGDSNYGYTF.

The chain links TRBV10-3 to TRBJ2-3; 14 nucleotides match TRBD2. The CDR3 totals 18 residues. The junction had 10 bases not matched to a gene; V was cut back by 6 bases and J by 2 bases. Germline CDR1 is ENHRY and CDR2 is SYGVKD. CDR3 DNA: TGTGCCATCAGGGGACTAGCGGGAGTTCGGCAAGCCACAGATACGCAGTATTTT. It translates to CAIRGLAGVRQATDTQYF.

The count of this clonotype is one. The V gene is TRBV12-3 or TRBV12-4, the J gene TRBJ2-5, with 11 bases aligning to TRBD2. CDR3 size: 19 residues. Trimming took 3 bases from V and 2 from J; bases not matched to a gene: 14. The DNA of the CDR3 is TGTGCCAGCAGTTTCACCCGGATCCGACTAGCGGGAAAACAAGAGACCCAGTACTTC. Its protein product is CASSFTRIRLAGKQETQYF.

The gene calls are TRBV2 and TRBJ2-7; 9 bases line up with TRBD1. V dropped 6 bases and J dropped 1; count of bases not matched to a gene: 4. CDR3 length equals 14 residues. CDR1 is SNHLY, CDR2 FYNNEI, per germline. CDR3 nucleotides: TGTGCCAGCAGGGACAGGGGACCGTCCTACGAGCAGTACTTC. It specifies CASRDRGPSYEQYF.

This clonotype has more than one count but fewer than ten. The CDR3 DNA is TGTGCCAGCAGCGTAGGACAGGAGGTCGGTGAGCAGTTCTTC. It is translated as CASSVGQEVGEQFF. The chain couples TRBV9 to TRBJ2-1, with D perhaps TRBD1 (6 bases). The CDR3 consists of 14 residues. CDR1 is SGDLS and CDR2 is YYNGEE in the germline V gene. Trimming cost V 0 bases and J 9 bases, with 13 bases left between them.